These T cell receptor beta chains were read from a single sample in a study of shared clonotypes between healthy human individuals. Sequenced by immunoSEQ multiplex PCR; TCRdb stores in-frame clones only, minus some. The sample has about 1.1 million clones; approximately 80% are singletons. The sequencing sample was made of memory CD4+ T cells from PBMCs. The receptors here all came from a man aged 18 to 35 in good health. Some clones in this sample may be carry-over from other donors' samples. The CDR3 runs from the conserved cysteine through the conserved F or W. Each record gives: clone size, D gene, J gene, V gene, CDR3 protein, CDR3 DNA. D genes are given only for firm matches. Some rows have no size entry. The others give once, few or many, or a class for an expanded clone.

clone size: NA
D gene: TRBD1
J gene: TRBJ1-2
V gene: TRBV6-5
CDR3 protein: CASRLGQGDYGYTF
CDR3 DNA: TGTGCCAGCAGGCTCGGACAGGGAGACTATGGCTACACCTTC

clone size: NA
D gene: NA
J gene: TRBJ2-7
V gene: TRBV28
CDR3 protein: CASSFGRLGEQYF
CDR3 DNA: TGTGCCAGCAGTTTCGGGCGTTTAGGGGAGCAGTACTTC

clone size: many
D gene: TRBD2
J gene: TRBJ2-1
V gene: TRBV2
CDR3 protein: CASLFPLAGVNEQFF
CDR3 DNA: TGTGCCAGCTTATTCCCCCTAGCGGGAGTGAATGAGCAGTTCTTC

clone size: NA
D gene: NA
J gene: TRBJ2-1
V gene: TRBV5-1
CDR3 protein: CASSLVSGINEQFF
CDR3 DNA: TGCGCCAGCAGCTTGGTGTCGGGGATCAATGAGCAGTTCTTC

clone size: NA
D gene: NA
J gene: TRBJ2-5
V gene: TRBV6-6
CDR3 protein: CASSSRETQYF
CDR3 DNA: TGTGCCAGCAGTTCCCGGGAGACCCAGTACTTC

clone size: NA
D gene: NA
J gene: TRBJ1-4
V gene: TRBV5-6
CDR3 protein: CASSFFFQNQATNEKLFF
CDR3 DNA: TGTGCCAGCAGCTTCTTTTTCCAGAATCAGGCAACTAATGAAAAACTGTTTTTT

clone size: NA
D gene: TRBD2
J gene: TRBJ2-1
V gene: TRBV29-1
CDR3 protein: CSVEGTSGFYNEQFF
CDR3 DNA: TGCAGCGTTGAAGGGACTAGCGGTTTCTACAATGAGCAGTTCTTC

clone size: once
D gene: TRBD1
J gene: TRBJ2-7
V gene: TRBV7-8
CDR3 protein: CASSRDRGPSYEQYF
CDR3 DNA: TGTGCCAGCAGCCGGGACAGGGGTCCCTCCTACGAGCAGTACTTC

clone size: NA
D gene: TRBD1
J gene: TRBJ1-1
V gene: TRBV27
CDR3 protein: CASSPHPGTGVIVAFF
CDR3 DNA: TGTGCCAGCAGTCCACACCCCGGGACAGGGGTCATAGTAGCTTTCTTT

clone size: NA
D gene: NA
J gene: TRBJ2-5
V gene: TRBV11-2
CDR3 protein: CASSLDGLETQYF
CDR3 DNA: TGTGCCAGCAGCTTAGACGGCCTGGAGACCCAGTACTTC

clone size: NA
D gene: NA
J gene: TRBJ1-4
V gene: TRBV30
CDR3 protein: CAWRQDNEKLFF
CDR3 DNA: TGTGCCTGGAGACAGGATAATGAAAAACTGTTTTTT

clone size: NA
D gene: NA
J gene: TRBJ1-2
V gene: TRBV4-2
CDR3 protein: CASSQDAEGTSLFKF
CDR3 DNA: TGTGCCAGCAGCCAAGATGCCGAGGGGACCTCCCTATTCAAGTTC

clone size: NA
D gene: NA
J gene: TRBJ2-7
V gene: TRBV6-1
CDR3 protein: CASSQVRQGSEQYF
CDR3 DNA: TGTGCCAGCAGCCAGGTGCGTCAGGGAAGCGAGCAGTACTTC

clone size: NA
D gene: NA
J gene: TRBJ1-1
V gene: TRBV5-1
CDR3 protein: CASSLDPLGAGPNTEAFF
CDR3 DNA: TGCGCCAGCAGCTTGGATCCCCTAGGGGCAGGGCCGAACACTGAAGCTTTCTTT

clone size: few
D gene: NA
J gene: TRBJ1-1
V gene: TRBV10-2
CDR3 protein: CASRRDTEAFF
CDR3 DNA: TGCGCCAGCAGAAGGGATACTGAAGCTTTCTTT

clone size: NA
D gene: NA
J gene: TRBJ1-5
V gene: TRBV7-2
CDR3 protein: CASSPGRNNQPQHF
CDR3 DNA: TGTGCCAGCAGCCCCGGACGGAACAATCAGCCCCAGCATTTT

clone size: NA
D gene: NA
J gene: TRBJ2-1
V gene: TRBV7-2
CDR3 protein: CASSFRTAFGREQFF
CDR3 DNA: TGTGCCAGCAGCTTCCGGACCGCATTTGGTCGGGAGCAGTTCTTC

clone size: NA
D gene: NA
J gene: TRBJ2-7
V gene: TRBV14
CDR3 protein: CATHHGPRSHEQYF
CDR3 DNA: TGTGCCACACACCACGGGCCTCGGTCCCACGAGCAGTACTTC

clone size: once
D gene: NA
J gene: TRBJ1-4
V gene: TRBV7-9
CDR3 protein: CASRSRGNRGRKLFF
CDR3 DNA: TGTGCCAGCAGATCCCGTGGGAACCGAGGGAGAAAACTGTTTTTT

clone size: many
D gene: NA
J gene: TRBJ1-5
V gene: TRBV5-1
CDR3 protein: CASSAGPNQPQHF
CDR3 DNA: TGCGCCAGCAGCGCGGGGCCCAATCAGCCCCAGCATTTT

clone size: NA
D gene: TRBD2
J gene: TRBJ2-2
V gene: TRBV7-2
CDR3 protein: CASSLLREVDTGELFF
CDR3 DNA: TGTGCCAGCAGCCTCTTGCGGGAGGTAGACACCGGGGAGCTGTTTTTT

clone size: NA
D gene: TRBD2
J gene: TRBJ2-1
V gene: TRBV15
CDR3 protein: CATSRDSGGHNEQFF
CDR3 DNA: TGTGCCACCAGCAGAGATAGCGGGGGGCACAATGAGCAGTTCTTC